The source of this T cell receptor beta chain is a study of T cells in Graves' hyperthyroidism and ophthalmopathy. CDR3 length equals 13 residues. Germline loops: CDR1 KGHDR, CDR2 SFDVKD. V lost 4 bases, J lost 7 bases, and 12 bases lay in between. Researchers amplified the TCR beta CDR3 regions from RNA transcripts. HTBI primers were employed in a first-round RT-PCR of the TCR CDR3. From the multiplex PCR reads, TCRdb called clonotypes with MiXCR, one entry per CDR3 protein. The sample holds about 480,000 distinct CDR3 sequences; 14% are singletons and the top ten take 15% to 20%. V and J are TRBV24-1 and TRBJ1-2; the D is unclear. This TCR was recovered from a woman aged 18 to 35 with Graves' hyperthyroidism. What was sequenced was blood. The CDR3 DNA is TGTGCCACCAGTGACAGCACAGAATCTGGCTACACCTTC. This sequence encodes CATSDSTESGYTF.